The subject of this entry is one T cell receptor beta chain. The source of the sample is a study of technical replicates of blood from several donors. Germline loops: CDR1 SGHRS, CDR2 YFSETQ. Trimming stripped 7 bases from V and 5 bases from J, with 10 bases between. The CDR3 totals 12 residues. Measured with immunoSEQ multiplex PCR; TCRdb has only the in-frame clones, and not every one. The sample includes about 93,000 clones, 95% of them seen just once. The sequence came from a human donor in good health. This sequence joins TRBV5-1 and TRBJ2-1; D gene uncertain. The specimen was T cells isolated from PBMCs. The CDR3 is CASASTHNEQFF. The CDR3 DNA follows: TGCGCCAGCGCGTCTACCCACAATGAGCAGTTCTTC. Based on the CDR3 plus reference TRBV5-1 and TRBJ2-1, the full variable domain is KAGVTQTPRYLIKTRGQQVTLSCSPISGHRSVSWYQQTPGQGLQFLFEYFSETQRNKGNFPGRFSGRQFSNSRSEMNVSTLELGDSALYLCASASTHNEQFFGPGTRLTVL.